This T cell receptor (beta chain) was documented in a study of Ad26.COV2.S vaccination and SARS-CoV-2 variants. Study-wide background: Intramuscular Ad26.COV2.S doses were given once or twice, 56 days apart.

Treatment defined: roughly 20 received Ad26.COV2.S at low or high dose, single or two shots; about five received placebo; per-sample allocation not given. Day 63 following the first vaccine or placebo injection was when the samples were taken. V was cut by 5 bases and J by 1 base, with 11 bases left in between. The germline CDR1 and CDR2 sequences are SGHTA and FQGNSA. This CDR3 is 14 amino acids long. The assay was immunoSEQ multiplex PCR, and TCRdb's table has in-frame clones only and misses some. The sample has hundreds of thousands of clones; approximately 84% are singletons. This TCR was sampled from a person aged 18-65 years who received the Ad26.COV2.S COVID-19 vaccine or a placebo. The genes are TRBV7-2 and TRBJ1-1; perhaps TRBD1 as D (5 bases). The sequences come from peripheral blood, collected in a trial of Ad26.COV2.S vaccine versus placebo. CDR3 sequence (DNA): TGTGCCAGCAGCAAAAAAGGACAGAACACTGAAGCTTTCTTT. Residues: CASSKKGQNTEAFF.